Listed below are T cell receptor beta chains from one sample, sequenced in a study of T cell responses to AZD1222 COVID-19 vaccine. The table came from immunoSEQ multiplex PCR; TCRdb's copy has only in-frame clones and leaves some out. The data contain about 150,000 clones, around 90% of them singletons. The sample in question was peripheral blood, obtained 28 days after the second dose of the MenACWY control vaccine. Receptor source: an adult who received the MenACWY meningococcal vaccine as a control. Each CDR3 is given with its conserved first and last residue. A D gene is named only where the DNA matches it firmly. For some rows the clone size is stated as once, few or many, or as a class when expanded; others skip it.

TRBJ1-5 | NA | TRBV3-1/TRBV3-2 | NA | CASSQGGHQPQHF | TGTGCCAGCAGCCAGGGGGGCCATCAGCCCCAGCATTTT
TRBJ2-3 | few | TRBV6-4 | TRBD2 | CASSGEAGDTDTQYF | TGTGCCAGCAGTGGAGAAGCGGGGGACACAGATACGCAGTATTTT
TRBJ1-4 | NA | TRBV28 | NA | CASSTLRTPDGSTNEKLFF | TGTGCCAGCAGTACACTCCGAACTCCGGACGGCTCAACTAATGAAAAACTGTTTTTT
TRBJ2-1 | NA | TRBV28 | NA | CASSLFHRVDSYNEQFF | TGTGCCAGCAGTTTATTCCACCGGGTGGATTCCTACAATGAGCAGTTCTTC
TRBJ2-7 | few | TRBV2 | TRBD1 | CASSSTGEREQYF | TGTGCCAGCAGTTCCACAGGGGAGAGGGAGCAGTACTTC
TRBJ1-2 | NA | TRBV27 | TRBD1 | CASSSQAPGQGRYGYTF | TGTGCCAGCAGTTCCCAAGCGCCGGGACAGGGTCGCTATGGCTACACCTTC
TRBJ2-5 | NA | TRBV5-6 | NA | CASSIRSGPQETQYF | TGTGCCAGCAGCATCCGATCGGGCCCTCAAGAGACCCAGTACTTC
TRBJ1-1 | NA | TRBV11-2 | NA | CASSPGWGLETEAFF | TGTGCCAGCAGCCCGGGATGGGGGTTAGAGACTGAAGCTTTCTTT
TRBJ2-5 | once | TRBV6-1 | NA | CASSEAGARQETQYF | TGTGCCAGCAGTGAAGCAGGGGCCCGGCAAGAGACCCAGTACTTC
TRBJ2-6 | NA | TRBV5-1 | TRBD1 | CASSMNLGQANILTF | TGCGCCAGCAGCATGAACCTCGGACAGGCCAATATCCTGACTTTC
TRBJ1-1 | NA | TRBV4-3 | NA | CASSQDRGGDPEAFF | TGCGCCAGCAGCCAAGACCGGGGGGGAGATCCTGAAGCTTTCTTT
TRBJ2-3 | NA | TRBV7-3 | TRBD1 | CASSQDRGPGAQYF | TGTGCCAGCAGCCAAGACAGGGGCCCTGGGGCGCAGTATTTT
TRBJ1-2 | NA | TRBV7-9 | NA | CASSPTGSNYGYTF | TGTGCCAGCAGCCCCACAGGATCAAACTATGGCTACACCTTC
TRBJ2-1 | NA | TRBV4-2 | TRBD2 | CASSPFGSGSSYNEQFF | TGTGCCAGCAGCCCCTTTGGTAGCGGGAGTTCGTACAATGAGCAGTTCTTC
TRBJ2-7 | NA | TRBV6-4 | TRBD1 | CASSTDRGGEQYF | TGTGCCAGCAGTACCGACAGGGGGGGGGAGCAGTACTTC
TRBJ1-5 | NA | TRBV10-3 | TRBD1 | CAIGTGTGNSNQPQHF | TGTGCCATCGGAACCGGGACAGGGAATAGCAATCAGCCCCAGCATTTT
TRBJ2-2 | NA | TRBV5-6 | NA | CASSSRLGGDTGELFF | TGTGCCAGCAGCTCTCGACTAGGGGGGGACACCGGGGAGCTGTTTTTT
TRBJ1-1 | NA | TRBV24-1 | TRBD1 | CATRVTGGPWENTEAFF | TGTGCCACCAGGGTAACAGGGGGCCCGTGGGAGAACACTGAAGCTTTCTTT
TRBJ2-1 | NA | TRBV5-4 | NA | CASSFKRGSDYNEQFF | TGTGCCAGCAGCTTTAAGAGAGGCTCCGACTACAATGAGCAGTTCTTC
TRBJ2-2 | few | TRBV12-5 | NA | CASGLATGSGELFF | TGTGCTAGTGGTTTGGCAACGGGGTCCGGGGAGCTGTTTTTT
TRBJ2-3 | NA | TRBV27 | NA | CASSRGKEYTQYF | TGTGCCAGCAGTCGTGGGAAGGAGTATACGCAGTATTTT
TRBJ1-2 | NA | TRBV7-8 | NA | CASSLADTHYGYTF | TGTGCCAGCAGCTTAGCGGACACCCACTATGGCTACACCTTC
TRBJ2-1 | NA | TRBV28 | NA | CASSFWQSSYNEQFF | TGTGCCAGCAGTTTTTGGCAGAGCTCCTACAATGAGCAGTTCTTC
TRBJ2-7 | NA | TRBV7-2 | TRBD2 | CASSLAGGSYEQYF | TGTGCCAGCAGTCTAGCGGGCGGCTCCTACGAGCAGTACTTC
TRBJ2-1 | NA | TRBV18 | NA | CASSPSVGAQAIYNEQFF | TGTGCCAGCTCACCTTCAGTTGGAGCTCAGGCTATATACAATGAGCAGTTCTTC
TRBJ1-2 | few | TRBV20-1 | TRBD1 | CSASEGANYGYTF | TGCAGTGCTAGTGAGGGGGCAAACTATGGCTACACCTTC
TRBJ1-6 | NA | TRBV5-1 | NA | CASSDGGNSPLHF | TGCGCCAGCAGCGACGGCGGCAATTCACCCCTCCACTTT
TRBJ1-1 | NA | TRBV7-9 | NA | CASSFGSVNTEAFF | TGTGCCAGCAGCTTCGGCAGCGTGAACACTGAAGCTTTCTTT
TRBJ2-1 | few | TRBV11-1 | NA | CASSLAREDEQFF | TGTGCCAGCAGCTTAGCGCGGGAAGACGAGCAGTTCTTC
TRBJ2-5 | NA | TRBV30 | NA | CAWNGDSGRQETQYF | TGTGCCTGGAATGGGGATAGCGGCCGTCAAGAGACCCAGTACTTC
TRBJ2-7 | NA | TRBV11-3 | TRBD2 | CASSSYGGKQQYF | TGTGCCAGCAGCTCCTACGGGGGGAAGCAGCAGTACTTC
TRBJ1-2 | NA | TRBV4-2 | NA | CASSQEGRGVTNYGYTF | TGTGCCAGCAGCCAAGAGGGTAGAGGAGTAACTAACTATGGCTACACCTTC
TRBJ1-2 | NA | TRBV10-3 | NA | CAITPLGGATNYGYTF | TGTGCCATCACCCCTCTTGGGGGGGCGACTAACTATGGCTACACCTTC
TRBJ1-1 | NA | TRBV5-1 | NA | CASSLARGESEAFF | TGCGCCAGCAGCTTGGCCCGGGGCGAATCCGAAGCTTTCTTT
TRBJ1-1 | NA | TRBV5-1 | NA | CASSLEGAPNTEAFF | TGCGCCAGCAGCTTGGAAGGGGCTCCGAACACTGAAGCTTTCTTT
TRBJ1-3 | NA | TRBV7-2 | TRBD1 | CASSSSTGRNTIYF | TGTGCCAGCAGCTCATCGACAGGGAGAAACACCATATATTTT
TRBJ2-7 | NA | TRBV5-1 | NA | CASSLAPGPYEQYF | TGCGCCAGCAGCTTGGCCCCCGGTCCCTACGAGCAGTACTTC